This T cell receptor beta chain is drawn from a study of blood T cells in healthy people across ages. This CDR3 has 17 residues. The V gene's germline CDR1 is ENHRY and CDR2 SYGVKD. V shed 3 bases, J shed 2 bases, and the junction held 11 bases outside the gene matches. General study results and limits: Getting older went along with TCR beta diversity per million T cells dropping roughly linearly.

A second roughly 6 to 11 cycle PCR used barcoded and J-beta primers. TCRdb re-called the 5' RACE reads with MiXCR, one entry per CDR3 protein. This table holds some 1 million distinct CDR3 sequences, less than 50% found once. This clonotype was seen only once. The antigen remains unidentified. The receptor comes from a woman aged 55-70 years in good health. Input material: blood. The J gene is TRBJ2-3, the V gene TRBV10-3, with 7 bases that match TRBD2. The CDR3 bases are TGTGCCATCAGTGACCCTGGGCGGGGAGGGCACACAGATACGCAGTATTTT. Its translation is CAISDPGRGGHTDTQYF.